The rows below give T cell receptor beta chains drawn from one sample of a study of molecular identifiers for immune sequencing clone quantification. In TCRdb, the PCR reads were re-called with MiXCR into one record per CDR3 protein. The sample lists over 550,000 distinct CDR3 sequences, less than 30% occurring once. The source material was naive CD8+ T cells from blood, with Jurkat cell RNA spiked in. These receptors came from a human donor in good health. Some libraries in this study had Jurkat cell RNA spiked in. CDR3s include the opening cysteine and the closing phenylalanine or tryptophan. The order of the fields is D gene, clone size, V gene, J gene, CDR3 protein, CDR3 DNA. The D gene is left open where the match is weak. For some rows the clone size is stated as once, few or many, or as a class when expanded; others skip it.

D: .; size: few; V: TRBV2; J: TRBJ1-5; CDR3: CASRGRGSNQPQHF; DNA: TGTGCCAGCAGGGGCAGGGGTAGCAATCAGCCCCAGCATTTT
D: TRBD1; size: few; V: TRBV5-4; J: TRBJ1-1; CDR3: CASSFRQGSTEAFF; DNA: TGTGCCAGCAGCTTCAGACAGGGCTCCACTGAAGCTTTCTTT
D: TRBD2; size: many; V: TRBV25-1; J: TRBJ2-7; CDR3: CASSEGTSGGPWGEQYF; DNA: TGTGCCAGCAGTGAAGGGACTAGCGGGGGGCCCTGGGGCGAGCAGTACTTC
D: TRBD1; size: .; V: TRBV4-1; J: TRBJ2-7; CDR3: CASSQARDSEQYF; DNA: TGCGCCAGCAGCCAAGCAAGGGACAGCGAGCAGTACTTC
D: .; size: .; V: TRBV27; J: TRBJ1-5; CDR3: CASSFRFYSNQPQHF; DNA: TGTGCCAGCAGCTTCAGGTTTTATAGCAATCAGCCCCAGCATTTT
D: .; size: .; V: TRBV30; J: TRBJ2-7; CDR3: CAWRRGIYEQYF; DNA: TGTGCCTGGAGGCGGGGAATTTACGAGCAGTACTTC
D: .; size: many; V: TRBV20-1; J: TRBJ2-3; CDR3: CSARDPLRESTDTQYF; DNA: TGCAGTGCTAGAGACCCTCTACGGGAGAGCACAGATACGCAGTATTTT
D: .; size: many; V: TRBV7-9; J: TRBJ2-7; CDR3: CASSLGGGGADYEQYF; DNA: TGTGCCAGCAGCTTAGGGGGCGGTGGGGCCGACTACGAGCAGTACTTC
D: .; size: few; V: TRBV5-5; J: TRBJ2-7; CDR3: CASSFGSGAYEQYF; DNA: TGTGCCAGCAGCTTTGGCTCCGGGGCTTACGAGCAGTACTTC
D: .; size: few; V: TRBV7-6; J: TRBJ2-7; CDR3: CASSWDSTSSYEQYF; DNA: TGTGCCAGCAGCTGGGACTCCACGAGCTCCTACGAGCAGTACTTC
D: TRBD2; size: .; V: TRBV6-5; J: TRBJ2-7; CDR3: CASSYAGAYEQCF; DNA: TGTGCCAGCAGTTACGCGGGAGCCTACGAGCAGTGCTTC
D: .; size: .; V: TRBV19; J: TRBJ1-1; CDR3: CASTIGAGMNTEAFF; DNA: TGTGCCAGTACCATCGGGGCGGGAATGAACACTGAAGCTTTCTTT
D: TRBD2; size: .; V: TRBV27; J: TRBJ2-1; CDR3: CASSLGGGPKPSGRGWGTAQFF; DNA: TGTGCCAGCAGTTTAGGTGGGGGCCCAAAGCCTAGCGGGAGAGGTTGGGGCACTGCGCAGTTCTTC
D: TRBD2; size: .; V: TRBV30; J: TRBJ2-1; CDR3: CAWSVGGGAANEQFF; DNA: TGTGCCTGGAGTGTCGGCGGGGGGGCCGCTAATGAGCAGTTCTTC
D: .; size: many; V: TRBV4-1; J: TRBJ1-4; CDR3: CASSQVPGASNEKLFF; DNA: TGCGCCAGCAGCCAAGTCCCAGGGGCCAGCAATGAAAAACTGTTTTTT
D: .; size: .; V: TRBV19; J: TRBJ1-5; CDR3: CASTASGGSQPQHF; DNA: TGTGCCAGTACAGCCTCAGGTGGTAGTCAGCCCCAGCATTTT
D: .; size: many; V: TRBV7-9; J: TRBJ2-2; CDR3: CASTISAGELFF; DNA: TGTGCCAGCACCATCTCCGCCGGGGAGCTGTTTTTT
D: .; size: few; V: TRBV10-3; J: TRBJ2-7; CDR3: CAISEIDKSYEQYF; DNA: TGTGCCATCAGTGAGATTGACAAATCCTACGAGCAGTACTTC
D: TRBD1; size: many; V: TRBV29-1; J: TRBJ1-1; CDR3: CSVDRGDTEAFF; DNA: TGCAGCGTTGACAGGGGGGACACTGAAGCTTTCTTT
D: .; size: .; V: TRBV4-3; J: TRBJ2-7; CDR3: CASSQERQDSYEQYF; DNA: TGCGCCAGCAGCCAAGAAAGGCAAGACTCCTACGAGCAGTACTTC
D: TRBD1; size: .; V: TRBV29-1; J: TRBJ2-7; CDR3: CSFRDRTSYEQYF; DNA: TGCAGCTTCCGGGACAGGACCTCCTACGAGCAGTACTTC
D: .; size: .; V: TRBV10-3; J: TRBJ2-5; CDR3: CAIRGQGEETQYF; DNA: TGTGCCATCAGAGGGCAGGGTGAAGAGACCCAGTACTTC
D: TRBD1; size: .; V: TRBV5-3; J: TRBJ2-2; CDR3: CASSKTGTNTGELFF; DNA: TGTGCCAGCAGCAAGACAGGGACCAACACCGGGGAGCTGTTTTTT
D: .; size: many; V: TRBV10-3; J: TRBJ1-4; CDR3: CAISREGGSEKLFF; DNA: TGTGCCATCTCCCGAGAAGGGGGTAGTGAAAAACTGTTTTTT
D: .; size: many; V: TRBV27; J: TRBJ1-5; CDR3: CASSSHLRSNQPQHF; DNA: TGTGCCAGCAGTTCCCATCTTCGAAGCAATCAGCCCCAGCATTTT
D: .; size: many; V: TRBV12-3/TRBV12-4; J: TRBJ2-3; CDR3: CASSSADTQYF; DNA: TGTGCCAGCAGTTCAGCAGATACGCAGTATTTT
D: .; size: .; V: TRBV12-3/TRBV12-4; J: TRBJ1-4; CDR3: CASSSVADEKLFF; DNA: TGTGCCAGCAGTTCCGTGGCAGATGAAAAACTGTTTTTT
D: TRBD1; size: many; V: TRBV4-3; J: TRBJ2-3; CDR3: CASSQDRQGFGTDTQYF; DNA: TGCGCCAGCAGCCAAGATAGACAGGGGTTTGGCACAGATACGCAGTATTTT
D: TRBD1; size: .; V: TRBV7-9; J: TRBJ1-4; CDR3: CASSARDRTFECLFF; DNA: TGTGCCAGCAGCGCTCGGGACAGGACCTTTGAATGCCTGTTTTTT